What follows is one TCR beta chain and its context. The V gene lost 2 bases and the J gene lost 5 bases, with 12 bases spanning the gap. Germline V CDR1 and CDR2: MNHNY, SVGAGI (reference sequence). This CDR3 has 14 residues. Authors' analysis steps: For nucleated cells, counts were estimated from reference gene primer amplification. Here immunoSEQ multiplex PCR was the method, and the copy in TCRdb shows in-frame clones only, minus some. V, J and clone size are taken as reported in that table, and D and trimming were inferred from the DNA itself. The table shows about 77,000 clones, with roughly 80% occurring only once. This specimen comes from a study of blood T cell repertoires in COVID-19.

Sequencing was performed on peripheral blood. The J gene is TRBJ1-2, the V gene TRBV6-6; perhaps TRBD1 as D (5 bases). The origin of this receptor is a woman in her 70s with acute or convalescent COVID-19. CDR3 residues: CASSYGGDSYGYTF. The CDR3 coding sequence is TGTGCCAGCAGTTACGGGGGGGACTCGTATGGCTACACCTTC.